Reported below is one T cell receptor (beta chain). The data were obtained in a study of blood T cell repertoires in COVID-19. Study in general: T cells, B-cell-depleted T cells, or PBMCs provided the cDNA or gDNA that served as material.

TCRdb keeps only in-frame clones here, not all; method: immunoSEQ multiplex PCR. The data contain about 110,000 clones, 87% of them singletons. The CDR3 runs to 16 residues. CDR1 SGHRS and CDR2 YFSETQ come from the germline V gene. The V and J ends lost 3 bases and 2 bases, in that order; junction bases with no gene match: 6. This receptor was taken from a human donor in a cohort sampled during active COVID-19. Sequencing was done on a sample of peripheral blood. V and J are TRBV5-1 and TRBJ2-7; TRBD2 aligns across 12 bases. CDR3 region: CASSSQLAGGAYEQYF. Written as DNA, the CDR3 is TGCGCCAGCAGCTCCCAACTAGCGGGGGGAGCCTACGAGCAGTACTTC.